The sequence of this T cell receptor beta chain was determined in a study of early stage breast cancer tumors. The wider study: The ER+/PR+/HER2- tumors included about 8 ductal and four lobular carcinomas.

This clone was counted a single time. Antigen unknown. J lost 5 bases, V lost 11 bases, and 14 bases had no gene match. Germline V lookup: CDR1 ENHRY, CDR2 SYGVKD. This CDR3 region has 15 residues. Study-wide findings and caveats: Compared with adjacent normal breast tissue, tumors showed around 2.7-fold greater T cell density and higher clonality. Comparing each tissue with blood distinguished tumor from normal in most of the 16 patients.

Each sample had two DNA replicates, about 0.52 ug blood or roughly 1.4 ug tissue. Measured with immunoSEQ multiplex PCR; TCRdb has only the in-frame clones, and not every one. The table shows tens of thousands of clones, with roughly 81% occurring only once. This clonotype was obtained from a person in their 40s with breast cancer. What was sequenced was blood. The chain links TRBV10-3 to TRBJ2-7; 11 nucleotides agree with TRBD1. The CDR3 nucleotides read TGTGCCCCCCAGGCAGGACAGGGGGCGGCGGACGAGCAGTACTTC. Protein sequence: CAPQAGQGAADEQYF.